The T cell receptor beta chain described here comes from a study of neurological immune-mediated disorders. With 1 base clipped from V and 5 bases from J, the junction kept 3 bases outside the gene matches. The CDR3 is made up of 13 amino acids. Germline values: CDR1 SQVTM, CDR2 ANQGSEA. Whole-study results and caveats: Grouping of repertoires by phylogeny put those of 18 of 34 multiple sclerosis patients into a single related-CDR3 cluster, a possible signature. Healthy controls had more TCR clonal expansion than multiple sclerosis, which showed the least, whereas HTLV-1-associated myelopathy showed the most.

MiXCR, applied by TCRdb to the 5' RACE reads, yields one record per CDR3 protein. The data hold 40,000 to 55,000 distinct CDR3 sequences, with 4.5% to 7% observed a single time. This clonotype was seen repeatedly, ten times or more. Its target is unknown. The sorted libraries took 1 million CD4+ or CD8+ T cells. This receptor was obtained from a woman under 30 with multiple sclerosis. V gene TRBV29-1 combines with J gene TRBJ2-3, with 7 bases identical to TRBD2. The sample was CD4+ T cells from blood. CDR3 coding DNA: TGCAGCGTTGAAGGACTAGCACAAGATACGCAGTATTTT. Translated: CSVEGLAQDTQYF.